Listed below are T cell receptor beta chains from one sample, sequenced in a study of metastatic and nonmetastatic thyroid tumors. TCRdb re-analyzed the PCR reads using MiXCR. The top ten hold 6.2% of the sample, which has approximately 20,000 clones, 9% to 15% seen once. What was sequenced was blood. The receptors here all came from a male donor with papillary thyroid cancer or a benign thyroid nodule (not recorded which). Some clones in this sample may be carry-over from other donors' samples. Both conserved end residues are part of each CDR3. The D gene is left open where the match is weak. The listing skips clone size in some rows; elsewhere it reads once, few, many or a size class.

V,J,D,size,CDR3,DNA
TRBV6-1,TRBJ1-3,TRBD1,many,CASSATGTGGSGNTIYF,TGTGCCAGCAGTGCCACCGGGACAGGGGGCTCTGGAAACACCATATATTTT
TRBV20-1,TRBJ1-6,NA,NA,CSARRAGEGSSPLHF,TGCAGTGCTAGAAGGGCAGGTGAGGGGAGTTCACCCCTCCACTTT
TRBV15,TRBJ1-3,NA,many,CATSRAFYTDPTIYF,TGTGCCACCAGCAGAGCTTTCTACACGGATCCCACCATATATTTT
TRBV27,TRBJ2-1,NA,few,CASGKTGRFEQFF,TGTGCCAGCGGAAAGACAGGGAGGTTTGAGCAGTTCTTC
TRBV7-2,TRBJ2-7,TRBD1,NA,CASSLNRGYEQYF,TGTGCCAGCAGCTTAAACAGGGGGTACGAGCAGTACTTC
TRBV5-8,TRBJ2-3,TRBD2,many,CASSFGGSSADTQYF,TGTGCCAGCAGCTTTGGCGGGAGCTCCGCAGATACGCAGTATTTT
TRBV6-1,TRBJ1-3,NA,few,CASRDSSGNTIYF,TGTGCCAGCAGGGACAGCTCTGGAAACACCATATATTTT
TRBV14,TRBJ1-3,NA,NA,CASSQYRTVGGNTIYF,TGTGCCAGCAGCCAGTACAGGACAGTAGGCGGAAACACCATATATTTT
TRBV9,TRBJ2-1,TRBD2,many,CASSLVGTSVPNEQFF,TGTGCCAGCAGCCTAGTGGGGACTAGCGTTCCTAATGAGCAGTTCTTC
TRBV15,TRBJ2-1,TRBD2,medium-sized,CATSILAGPQNEQFF,TGTGCCACCAGCATACTAGCGGGACCTCAGAATGAGCAGTTCTTC
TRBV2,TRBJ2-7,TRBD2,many,CASSEASGISHEQYF,TGTGCCAGCAGTGAAGCTAGCGGGATTTCTCACGAGCAGTACTTC
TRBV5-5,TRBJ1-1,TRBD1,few,CASSPRTGGRTEAFF,TGTGCCAGCAGCCCCCGGACAGGGGGCCGGACTGAAGCTTTCTTT
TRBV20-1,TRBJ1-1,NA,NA,CSASRMDRTYTEAFF,TGCAGTGCTAGCCGAATGGACCGAACGTACACTGAAGCTTTCTTT
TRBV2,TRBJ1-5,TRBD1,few,CASSDRRGRRQPQHF,TGTGCCAGCAGTGATAGGAGGGGGCGACGTCAGCCCCAGCATTTT
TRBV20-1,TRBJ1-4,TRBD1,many,CSARGDRSNEKLFF,TGCAGTGCTAGAGGGGACAGGAGTAATGAAAAACTGTTTTTT
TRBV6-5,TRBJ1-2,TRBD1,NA,CASSPRQGLGCGYTF,TGTGCCAGCAGTCCTCGACAGGGCCTAGGATGTGGCTACACCTTC
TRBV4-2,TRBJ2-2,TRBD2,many,CASSAGEGGELFF,TGTGCCAGCAGTGCGGGGGAGGGCGGGGAGCTGTTTTTT
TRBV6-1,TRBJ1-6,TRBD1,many,CASSEQGATVTYNSPLHF,TGTGCCAGCAGCGAACAGGGGGCCACAGTAACTTATAATTCACCCCTCCACTTT
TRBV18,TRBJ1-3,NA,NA,CASSPGSYSGNTIYF,TGTGCCAGCTCACCGGGGTCTTACTCTGGAAACACCATATATTTT
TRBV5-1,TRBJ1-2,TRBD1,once,CASSPGQPGFDGYTF,TGCGCCAGCAGCCCGGGACAGCCGGGCTTCGATGGCTACACCTTC
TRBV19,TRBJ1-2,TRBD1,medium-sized,CASRRTGGRGYGYTF,TGTGCCAGTAGGCGCACAGGGGGCAGAGGCTATGGCTACACCTTC
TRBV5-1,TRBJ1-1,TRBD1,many,CASGGQVHTEAFF,TGCGCCAGCGGCGGACAGGTCCACACTGAAGCTTTCTTT
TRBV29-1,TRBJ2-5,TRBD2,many,CSIHWGGSGQETQYF,TGCAGCATACACTGGGGGGGTAGCGGCCAAGAGACCCAGTACTTC
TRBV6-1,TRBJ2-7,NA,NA,CASRRGDEQYF,TGTGCCAGCAGAAGGGGGGACGAGCAGTACTTC
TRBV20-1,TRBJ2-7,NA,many,CSARDGREQYF,TGCAGTGCTAGAGATGGCCGAGAGCAGTACTTC
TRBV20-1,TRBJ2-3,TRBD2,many,CSAPNHRLAVDTQYF,TGCAGTGCGCCAAACCATAGACTAGCCGTGGATACGCAGTATTTT
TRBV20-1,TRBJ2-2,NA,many,CSARDGRNPNTGELFF,TGCAGTGCTAGAGATGGGCGGAACCCGAACACCGGGGAGCTGTTTTTT
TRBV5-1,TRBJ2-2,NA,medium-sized,CASGRGAGELFF,TGCGCCAGCGGACGAGGGGCCGGGGAGCTGTTTTTT
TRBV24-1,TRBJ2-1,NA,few,CATSVGGGYNEQFF,TGTGCCACCAGTGTTGGGGGCGGTTACAATGAGCAGTTCTTC
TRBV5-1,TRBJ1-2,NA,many,CASSFQMGDGYTF,TGCGCCAGCAGCTTTCAGATGGGTGATGGCTACACCTTC
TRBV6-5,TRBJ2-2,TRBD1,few,CASSYDRGRTGQLFF,TGTGCCAGCAGTTACGACAGGGGGCGAACCGGGCAGCTGTTTTTT
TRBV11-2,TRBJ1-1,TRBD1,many,CASSWDRGLTEAFF,TGTGCCAGCAGCTGGGACAGGGGCCTCACTGAAGCTTTCTTT
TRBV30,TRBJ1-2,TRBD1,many,CAWFGYRGYYGYTF,TGTGCCTGGTTTGGGTACAGGGGATACTATGGCTACACCTTC
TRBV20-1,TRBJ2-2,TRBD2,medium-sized,CSARTSGRGGTGELFF,TGCAGTGCTAGGACTAGCGGGAGAGGGGGTACCGGGGAGCTGTTTTTT
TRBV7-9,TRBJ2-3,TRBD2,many,CASRHGGGSGTDTQYF,TGTGCCAGCAGACACGGGGGGGGCAGTGGAACAGATACGCAGTATTTT
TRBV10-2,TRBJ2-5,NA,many,CAARDLRTETQYF,TGCGCCGCCAGGGATTTGCGTACAGAGACCCAGTACTTC
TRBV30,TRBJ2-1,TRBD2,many,CAWSGTSIEQFF,TGTGCCTGGAGTGGGACTAGCATTGAGCAGTTCTTC
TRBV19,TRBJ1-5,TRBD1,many,CATQDRGPYSNQPQHF,TGTGCCACTCAGGACAGGGGGCCGTATAGCAATCAGCCCCAGCATTTT
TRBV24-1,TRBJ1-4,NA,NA,CATSDSLPRTDEKLFF,TGTGCCACCAGTGATTCTCTCCCACGGACTGACGAAAAACTGTTTTTT
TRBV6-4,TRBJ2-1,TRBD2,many,CASSEASGSPYNEQFF,TGTGCCAGCAGTGAAGCTAGCGGAAGCCCCTACAATGAGCAGTTCTTC
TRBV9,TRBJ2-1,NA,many,CASSSQTSGSQEQFF,TGTGCCAGCAGCTCACAAACGTCGGGGAGCCAGGAGCAGTTCTTC
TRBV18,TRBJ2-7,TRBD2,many,CASSPGTGGYEQYF,TGTGCCAGCTCACCGGGAACGGGGGGCTACGAGCAGTACTTC
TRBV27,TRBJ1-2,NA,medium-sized,CASGKRDSHGGYTF,TGTGCCAGCGGAAAACGTGACAGTCATGGTGGCTACACCTTC
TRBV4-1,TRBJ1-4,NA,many,CASSQDITVLEKLFF,TGCGCCAGCAGCCAAGACATAACAGTATTGGAAAAACTGTTTTTT
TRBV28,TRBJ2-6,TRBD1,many,CASSPAGTGSVASGANVLTF,TGTGCCAGCAGTCCCGCCGGGACAGGGTCTGTCGCCTCTGGGGCCAACGTCCTGACTTTC
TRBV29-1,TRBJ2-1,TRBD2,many,CSGSGTSGSGYEQFF,TGCAGCGGCTCCGGGACTAGCGGGAGTGGATATGAGCAGTTCTTC
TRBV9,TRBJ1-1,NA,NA,CASSAGGQHETEAFF,TGTGCCAGCAGCGCCGGGGGGCAGCATGAGACTGAAGCTTTCTTT
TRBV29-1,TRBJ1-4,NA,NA,CSVEVGAGEKLFF,TGCAGCGTTGAAGTAGGGGCGGGTGAAAAACTGTTTTTT